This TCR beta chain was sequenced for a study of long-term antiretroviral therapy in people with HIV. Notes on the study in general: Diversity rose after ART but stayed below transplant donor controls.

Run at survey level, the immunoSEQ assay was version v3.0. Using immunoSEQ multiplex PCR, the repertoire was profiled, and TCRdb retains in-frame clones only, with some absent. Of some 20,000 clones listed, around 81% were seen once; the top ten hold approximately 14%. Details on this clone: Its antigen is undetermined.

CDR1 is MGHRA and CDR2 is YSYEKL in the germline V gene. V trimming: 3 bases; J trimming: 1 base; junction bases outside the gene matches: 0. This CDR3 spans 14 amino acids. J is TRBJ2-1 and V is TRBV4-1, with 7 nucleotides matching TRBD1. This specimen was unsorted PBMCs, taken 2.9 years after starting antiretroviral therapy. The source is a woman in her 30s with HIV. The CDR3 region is CASSQTGSYNEQFF. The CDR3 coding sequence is TGCGCCAGCAGCCAGACAGGGTCCTACAATGAGCAGTTCTTC.